Presented here are 12 T cell receptor beta chains from one specimen sequenced in a study of a mutant IDH1 vaccine in newly diagnosed glioma. The data were produced by immunoSEQ multiplex PCR, yet TCRdb's version contains in-frame clones alone and is incomplete. The sample yields about 88,000 clones, around 80% seen once. Described time point: baseline, week 1 (first vaccination visit). Treatment: pre-vaccination baseline after standard-of-care therapy. The sample here was PBMCs, taken from a glioma patient treated with radiotherapy, temozolomide or both. These TCRs come from a man in his forties or fifties with glioma. Some clones in this sample may be carry-over from other donors' samples.

This clone showed up just a few times. The J gene is TRBJ2-7, the V gene TRBV18; 9 positions agree with TRBD1. The CDR3 length is 15 residues. Germline assignment: CDR1 KGHSH and CDR2 LQKENI. V was clipped by 0 bases and J by 3 bases; unmatched bases: 3. CDR3 sequence reads: CASSPPGQGFYEQYF. CDR3 sequence (DNA): TGTGCCAGCTCACCACCGGGACAGGGTTTCTACGAGCAGTACTTC.

The chain joins TRBV5-6 to TRBJ1-6, with 8 positions matching TRBD1. V shed 7 bases, J shed 10 bases, and the junction held 7 bases outside the gene matches. Germline CDR1 and CDR2: SGHDT and YYEEEE. The CDR3 contains 13 residues. The CDR3 is CASDRQGLSPLHF. For the CDR3, the DNA is TGTGCCAGCGACCGACAGGGGCTCTCACCCCTCCACTTT.

This clone was seen a few times. The genes are TRBV5-5 and TRBJ1-6; D unresolved. This CDR3 has 15 residues. Trimming left V 5 bases short and J 7 bases short, with 16 bases between. Germline loops: CDR1 SGHKS, CDR2 YYEKEE (reference sequence). The CDR3 DNA sequence: TGTGCCAGCAGACCGGGGTTTCAGACCAATTCACCCCTCCACTTT. It yields the protein CASRPGFQTNSPLHF.

The V call is TRBV5-1, the J call TRBJ2-7; 8 positions agree with TRBD1. CDR3 length: 14 residues. The V segment lost 7 bases and the J segment 5 bases; nucleotides outside the gene matches: 11. Germline CDR1 and CDR2: SGHRS and YFSETQ. In DNA, the CDR3 is TGCGCCAGCTCCCCCGGGACAGGCCTTGACGAGCAGTACTTC. Protein sequence: CASSPGTGLDEQYF.

A single count supports this clone. This chain links TRBV7-8 with TRBJ2-1; TRBD1 might be the D (6 bases). This CDR3 comprises 16 residues. V was trimmed by 9 bases and J by 9 bases, leaving 27 bases between them. Germline CDR1 SGHVS, CDR2 FQNEAQ. Here the CDR3 DNA reads TGTGCCAGTACCACACAGGGAACCAGACATTTGGGTGAGCAGTTCTTC. Translating gives CASTTQGTRHLGEQFF.

This rearrangement joins TRBV5-4 to TRBJ2-7, with a weak D call TRBD1 (5 bases). V was trimmed by 1 base and J by 10 bases, leaving 15 bases between them. The CDR3 covers 13 residues. In germline, CDR1 is SGHNT, CDR2 YYREEE (reference sequence). The DNA for the CDR3 is TGTGCCAGCAGCTTGACCGACAGAACTTACCAGTACTTC. This translates into CASSLTDRTYQYF.

The chain employs TRBV13 and TRBJ2-3; 9 bases fit TRBD2. The V gene end was trimmed by 5 bases and the J gene end by 4 bases; junction bases not matched to a gene: 4. CDR3 size: 14 residues. CDR1 and CDR2 (germline): PRHDT, FYEKMQ (reference sequence). This CDR3 reads CASSPRLAADTQYF. In nucleotides, the CDR3 is TGTGCCAGCAGCCCCAGACTAGCGGCAGATACGCAGTATTTT.

The CDR3 region is CASSEGGYNEQFF. The CDR3, as DNA: TGCGCCAGCAGCGAAGGGGGTTACAATGAGCAGTTCTTC. V usage is TRBV5-1 and J usage is TRBJ2-1, with D possibly TRBD1 on 6 matching bases. This CDR3 region has 13 residues. V lost 4 bases to trimming and J lost 4 bases, with 9 bases between them. CDR1 SGHRS and CDR2 YFSETQ come from the germline V gene.

The genes are TRBV7-6 and TRBJ2-7, with a possible D match to TRBD1 (5 bases). V lost 1 base to trimming and J lost 0 bases, with 10 bases between them. Germline V gene lookup returns CDR1 SGHVS and CDR2 FNYEAQ. The CDR3 has 15 amino acids. CDR3 in amino acids: CASSLEQAISYEQYF. Written as DNA, the CDR3 is TGTGCCAGCAGCTTAGAACAGGCAATCTCCTACGAGCAGTACTTC.

The CDR3 DNA reads as TGTGCCAGCAGAGGGCTAGCGGGGGGGCTGCTCGAGCAGTACTTC. This gives the protein CASRGLAGGLLEQYF. V and J are TRBV6-5 and TRBJ2-7; 12 positions agree with TRBD2. The CDR3 loop spans 15 amino acids. The V segment lost 6 bases and the J segment 6 bases; nucleotides outside the gene matches: 9. CDR1 and CDR2 from the germline V gene are MNHEY and SVGAGI.

Only one count was recorded for this clone. V gene TRBV13 combines with J gene TRBJ1-5; D not resolved. CDR3 size: 13 residues. V gave up 3 bases and J gave up 3 bases, with 6 bases separating them. CDR1 and CDR2 from the germline V gene are PRHDT and FYEKMQ (reference sequence). CDR3 protein: CASSFGYNQPQHF. The CDR3 DNA sequence: TGTGCCAGCAGCTTTGGGTACAATCAGCCCCAGCATTTT.

The chain joins TRBV30 to TRBJ1-4, with TRBD1 matching 9 bases. V shed 4 bases and J 5 bases; nucleotides not matched to a gene: 8. CDR1 and CDR2 (germline): GTSNPN, SVGIG (reference sequence). The CDR3 has 15 residues. In DNA, the CDR3 is TGTGCCTGGAACCCGCCTGGGACAGGGAATGAAAAACTGTTTTTT. Encoded protein: CAWNPPGTGNEKLFF.